Detailed here is one T cell receptor (beta chain). Its specificity is unknown. UMI-labeled 5' RACE TRB cDNA libraries were prepared from the cells. TCRdb reprocessed the 5' RACE reads; each CDR3 protein has one entry and no DNA is given. Its table lists around 60,000 distinct CDR3 sequences. The data were obtained in a study of CXCR3-negative and CXCR3-positive naive CD8 T cells. Study details: Sequencing yielded some 150 million TRB reads, roughly 1.5 +/- 0.3 million per library.

The study's findings and limits: CXCR3-expressing naive cells carried TRB CDR3s more hydrophobic than those of CXCR3-negative naive cells.

Germline lookup yields CDR1 SGDLS and CDR2 YYNGEE. The CDR3 runs to 14 residues. The specimen was naive CXCR3+ CD8+ T cells from blood. Subset in this sample: CD45RO-CCR7+CD27+CD95- naive CD8+ T cells expressing CXCR3 (TNR3+). The origin of this receptor is a human donor in good health. Some clones in this sample may be carry-over from other donors' samples. V gene TRBV9 combines with J gene TRBJ1-2. CDR3 loop: CASSVWGGDYGYTF.